The 8 T cell receptor beta chains reported below all come from one sample, sequenced in a study of T cells in Graves' hyperthyroidism and ophthalmopathy (dated by TCRdb to between 2018 and 2021). The library was produced with multiplex PCR. Sequencing was performed on an Illumina HiSeq 2000. TCR beta CDR3 regions were amplified from RNA transcripts. The TCR CDR3 was subjected to a first round of RT-PCR using the HTBI primer set and the Qiagen OneStep RT-PCR kit. TCRdb reanalyzed the raw reads on its own, using fastp at Q25 for trimming and MiXCR for clone calling, and kept in-frame beta chains. Identical CDR3 protein sequences are pooled into one entry, listed with their most common genes and DNA. Present in this sample are around 480,000 distinct CDR3 sequences, roughly an eighth of which were seen just once. The biggest ten clones account for 17% of the sample. The material sequenced was blood. Source of these receptors: a woman younger than 35 with Graves' hyperthyroidism.

In this sample, this clonotype turned up many times. V is TRBV2 and J is TRBJ1-5, with D possibly being TRBD1 (6 bases). CDR3 length: 13 amino acids. Per germline, CDR1 SNHLY and CDR2 FYNNEI. The V end was cut by 8 bases, the J end by 7 bases, with 15 bases between. This chain's CDR3 is CASQLGGSQPQHF. As DNA, the CDR3 is TGTGCCAGCCAGTTAGGGGGATCACAGCCCCAGCATTTT.

Ten or more counts support this clonotype. This chain links TRBV24-1 with TRBJ1-1, with 7 bases lining up with TRBD1. Trimming at V came to 3 bases and at J to 7 bases, leaving 4 bases not matched to a gene. The CDR3 is 13 residues long. Germline-derived CDR1 and CDR2 are KGHDR and SFDVKD. Here the CDR3 DNA reads TGTGCCACCAGTGATGAGACAGGGCGTGAAGCTTTCTTT. It encodes CATSDETGREAFF.

The table lists this clonotype with a few counts. This sequence joins TRBV19 and TRBJ2-5; TRBD2 is a possible D gene (5 bases). CDR1 LNHDA and CDR2 SQIVND come from the germline V gene (reference sequence). The CDR3 length is 15 residues. Trimming stripped 3 bases from V and 5 bases from J, with 16 bases between. Written as DNA, the CDR3 is TGTGCCAGTAGTATCGGGGTGTATAGGGAGGAGACCCAGTACTTC. This gives the protein CASSIGVYREETQYF.

The chain couples TRBV9 to TRBJ1-1; D gene unclear. Germline loops: CDR1 SGDLS, CDR2 YYNGEE. The V end was cut by 10 bases, the J end by 1 base, with 14 bases between. The CDR3 is 13 amino acids. In nucleotides, the CDR3 is TGTGCCTCCGAGGGTACGGCGAACACTGAAGCTTTCTTT. Translation: CASEGTANTEAFF.

This clonotype was counted at least ten times. The rearrangement links TRBV27 to TRBJ2-1, with 11 bases aligning to TRBD2. The CDR3 extends over 17 amino acids. Looked up from germline, CDR1 is MNHEY and CDR2 is SMNVEV (reference sequence). V lost 5 bases to trimming and J lost 6 bases; unmatched junction nucleotides: 12. This CDR3 reads CASSKGLADRWGNEQFF. The CDR3 bases are TGTGCCAGCAGTAAGGGACTAGCGGACCGATGGGGCAATGAGCAGTTCTTC.

This clonotype was seen only a few times. This sequence joins TRBV27 and TRBJ2-3, with a weak D call TRBD1 (6 bases). The CDR3 covers 17 residues. V was shortened by 2 bases and J by 0 bases, with 15 bases between the two germline ends. Germline lookup yields CDR1 MNHEY and CDR2 SMNVEV (reference sequence). The CDR3 loop is CASSLLQGSRSTDTQYF. The CDR3 bases are TGTGCCAGCAGTTTACTACAGGGTTCAAGGAGCACAGATACGCAGTATTTT.

This clonotype was observed a few times. V gene TRBV6-2 or TRBV6-3 combines with J gene TRBJ2-3, with D perhaps assigned TRBD1 or TRBD2 (5 bases each). V was cut by 4 bases and J by 4 bases, with 12 bases left in between. This CDR3 contains 14 residues. Germline V lookup: CDR1 MNHEY, CDR2 SVGEGT. This chain's CDR3 is CASSLGRRPDTQYF. DNA of the CDR3: TGTGCCAGCAGTTTGGGACGTCGGCCAGATACGCAGTATTTT.

This clonotype was seen at least ten times. The chain has TRBV11-3 and TRBJ2-7, with D possibly being TRBD1 or TRBD2 (5 bases each). V shed 5 bases and J shed 0 bases, with 14 bases lying between them. Germline assignment: CDR1 SGHNT and CDR2 YENEEA. The CDR3 extends over 15 amino acids. The CDR3 DNA follows: TGTGCCAGCAGCGCCCGGGGCTTACTCTCCTACGAGCAGTACTTC. Amino acid sequence: CASSARGLLSYEQYF.